The clone carrying this T cell receptor (beta chain) was picked up one time. Its antigen remains unidentified. The data originate from a study of shared clonotypes between healthy human individuals. General observations from the study: The small donor group covered limited genetic and exposure diversity.

The CDR3 length is 17 residues. Using immunoSEQ multiplex PCR, the repertoire was profiled, and TCRdb retains in-frame clones only, with some absent. The data hold more than 2 million clones, with about 95% observed a single time. The sample comprised naive CD4+ T cells sorted from blood. Specified subset: CD45RA+ positively selected. The sequence derives from a man aged 18-30 years in good health. This rearrangement joins TRBV7-5 to TRBJ2-2; TRBD1 reflects the table's D call only, with no check against the DNA. TRBV7-5 is given as a pseudogene. As DNA, the CDR3 is TGTGCCAGAAGCTTAGCGAGGACAGGAGAGCTTACCGGGGAGCTGTTTTTT. Protein sequence: CARSLARTGELTGELFF.